The 14 T cell receptor beta chains below were found in one sample sequenced in a study of control samples from healthy donors and cancer patients. The data were produced by immunoSEQ multiplex PCR, yet TCRdb's version contains in-frame clones alone and is incomplete. Of over 100,000 clones listed, 92% are singletons. Specimen: blood. The source of these receptors is a woman aged 50 to 65 in good health.

The chain combines TRBV5-1 with TRBJ2-3; 7 bases agree with TRBD2. CDR3 length: 15 amino acids. Germline assignment: CDR1 SGHRS and CDR2 YFSETQ. Unmatched junction bases numbered 9, after V lost 4 bases and J lost 4 bases. The CDR3 loop reads CASSLSRGDADTQYF. The CDR3 DNA follows: TGCGCCAGCAGCCTCAGTCGGGGGGATGCAGATACGCAGTATTTT.

The V call is TRBV5-1, the J call TRBJ1-5; D gene uncertain. With 0 bases removed from V and 0 bases from J, the gap between germline ends came to 7 bases. This CDR3 is 15 amino acids long. Germline V gene data show CDR1 as SGHRS and CDR2 as YFSETQ. This chain's CDR3 is CASSLDGDSNQPQHF. The CDR3 DNA is TGCGCCAGCAGCTTGGACGGCGATAGCAATCAGCCCCAGCATTTT.

A few counts support this clone. The chain recombines TRBV5-3 with TRBJ2-7, with TRBD1 as a possible D gene (6 bases). TRBV5-3 is flagged as an ORF with uncertain function. The CDR3 has 12 amino acids. The V gene lost 8 bases and the J gene lost 1 base, with 10 bases spanning the gap. CDR3 protein: CASQGRSYEQYF. CDR3 DNA: TGTGCCAGCCAGGGGAGATCCTACGAGCAGTACTTC.

The chain links TRBV6-5 to TRBJ2-5; no firm D call. V dropped 6 bases and J dropped 4 bases, with 15 bases sitting between them. CDR1 and CDR2 (germline): MNHEY, SVGAGI. CDR3 size: 14 residues. CDR3 sequence reads: CASRPLTLGETQYF. CDR3 DNA: TGTGCCAGCAGACCCTTAACGCTGGGAGAGACCCAGTACTTC.

This chain connects TRBV24-1 to TRBJ1-5; D perhaps matches TRBD1 (5 bases). CDR3 size: 15 residues. Germline CDR1 and CDR2: KGHDR and SFDVKD. Trimming left V 4 bases short and J 3 bases short, with 12 bases between. This CDR3 is CATSDPRVHNQPQHF. In nucleotides, the CDR3 is TGTGCCACCAGTGACCCCAGGGTACACAATCAGCCCCAGCATTTT.

The V and J genes are TRBV6-2 or TRBV6-3 and TRBJ1-2; tentatively, D is TRBD1 (5 bases). The CDR3 is 16 residues long. Germline CDR1 and CDR2: MNHEY and SVGEGT. V was shortened by 2 bases and J by 0 bases, with 13 bases between the two germline ends. The CDR3: CASSYPHRFTNYGYTF. The DNA for the CDR3 is TGTGCCAGCAGTTACCCCCACAGGTTTACTAACTATGGCTACACCTTC.

This chain connects TRBV7-2 to TRBJ1-4, with 7 bases lining up with TRBD1. The germline V gene has CDR1 SGHTA and CDR2 FQGNSA. V lost 1 base, J lost 11 bases, and 4 bases stayed unmatched. This CDR3 is built from 13 residues. This CDR3 reads CASSLGQGVKLFF. CDR3 nucleotides: TGTGCCAGCAGCTTAGGACAGGGTGTGAAACTGTTTTTT.

The gene calls are TRBV5-5 and TRBJ2-7; 7 nucleotides align to TRBD2. V gave up 6 bases and J gave up 2 bases; unmatched junction bases: 5. The CDR3 spans 13 residues. Germline V gives CDR1 SGHKS, CDR2 YYEKEE (reference sequence). The CDR3 nucleotides are TGTGCCAGCAAACCTCTAGCGGCCTACGAGCAGTACTTC. Its translation: CASKPLAAYEQYF.

This chain links TRBV7-6 with TRBJ1-1; D uncertain. Germline V CDR1 and CDR2: SGHVS, FNYEAQ. Trimming shortened V by 0 bases and J by 0 bases, and 11 bases separated the two germline ends. This CDR3 contains 16 residues. The CDR3 loop is CASSLATSGVNTEAFF. Here the CDR3 DNA reads TGTGCCAGCAGCTTAGCGACCTCAGGAGTGAACACTGAAGCTTTCTTT.

The chain joins TRBV19 to TRBJ1-2; 7 bases map to TRBD1. CDR1 and CDR2 from the germline V gene are LNHDA and SQIVND (reference sequence). Trimming at V came to 6 bases and at J to 3 bases, leaving 7 bases not matched to a gene. The CDR3 spans 14 residues. The CDR3 DNA sequence: TGTGCCAGTAGGTACAGGGGCGTGGACTATGGCTACACCTTC. Its protein product is CASRYRGVDYGYTF.

V is TRBV30 and J is TRBJ1-3; D not certain. Per germline, CDR1 GTSNPN and CDR2 SVGIG (reference sequence). Trimming removed 1 base from V and 1 base from J, with 14 bases in between. The CDR3 is 16 amino acids. CDR3 DNA: TGTGCCTGGAGTGCGGACCGCGCTGAGTCTGGAAACACCATATATTTT. This codes for CAWSADRAESGNTIYF.

V and J are TRBV6-5 and TRBJ2-1, with 11 bases fitting TRBD2. Per germline, CDR1 MNHEY and CDR2 SVGAGI. The CDR3 is made up of 15 amino acids. Trimming removed 6 bases from V and 0 bases from J; junction bases left unmatched: 1. This CDR3 is CASRGLAGSYNEQFF. Written as DNA, the CDR3 is TGTGCCAGCAGAGGACTAGCGGGCTCCTACAATGAGCAGTTCTTC.

The genes are TRBV7-9 and TRBJ1-1; D is possibly TRBD1 (6 bases). The CDR3 totals 14 residues. The germline V gene encodes CDR1 SEHNR and CDR2 FQNEAQ (reference sequence). V lost 6 bases, J lost 0 bases, and 11 bases lay in between. The chain's CDR3 is CASRNNRVNTEAFF. CDR3 DNA: TGTGCCAGCAGAAATAACAGGGTGAACACTGAAGCTTTCTTT.

Details on this clone: Other DNA sequences in this specimen translate into the identical CDR3. The chain couples TRBV28 to TRBJ1-2, with D maybe TRBD1 (5 bases). Trimming cost V 5 bases and J 2 bases, with 9 bases left between them. CDR1 is MDHEN, CDR2 SYDVKM, per germline. This CDR3 has 13 amino acids. The CDR3 protein is CASSPGRNYGYTF. CDR3 in DNA: TGTGCCAGCAGTCCGGGACGGAACTATGGCTACACCTTC.